The 10 T cell receptor beta chains below come from one sample, sequenced in a study of T cells in Graves' hyperthyroidism and ophthalmopathy. The CDR3 regions of TCR beta were amplified from RNA transcripts. HTBI primers were employed in a first-round RT-PCR of the TCR CDR3. TCRdb re-analysed the multiplex PCR reads in MiXCR, keeping a single row per CDR3 protein. The sample has under 300,000 distinct CDR3 sequences; approximately 14% are singletons. Sample: blood. The receptors were sampled from a woman between 45 and 60 years old with Graves' hyperthyroidism that later progressed to Graves' ophthalmopathy.

The rearrangement joins TRBV9 to TRBJ2-3; D is undetermined. This CDR3 has 15 residues. Trimming pared 2 bases from V and 0 bases from J, leaving 10 bases between. The germline CDR1 and CDR2 sequences are SGDLS and YYNGEE. This CDR3 is CASSVEQASTDTQYF. The DNA of the CDR3 is TGTGCCAGCAGCGTTGAGCAGGCTAGCACAGATACGCAGTATTTT.

The CDR3 spells CASSLGGPGELFF. CDR3 coding DNA: TGTGCCAGCAGCTTGGGGGGCCCCGGGGAGCTGTTTTTT. This chain links TRBV28 with TRBJ2-2, with D perhaps given as TRBD1 or TRBD2 (6 bases each). The V end was cut by 6 bases, the J end by 6 bases, with 11 bases between. CDR3 length equals 13 residues. Germline V gene lookup returns CDR1 MDHEN and CDR2 SYDVKM.

Turning to this clonotype: A read error is possible here, since a much larger clone lies one base away. CDR3 in amino acids: CASSIPSGTDLNTEAFF. The CDR3 nucleotides read TGTGCCAGCAGTATTCCTAGCGGGACAGACCTGAACACTGAAGCTTTCTTT. The genes are TRBV6-9 and TRBJ1-1; 7 bases match TRBD1. CDR1 and CDR2 from the germline V gene are MNHGY and SVAAGI. The CDR3 runs 17 residues. With V trimmed by 5 bases and J by 0 bases, 12 bases remained unmatched.

This clonotype was seen at least ten times. The chain is built from TRBV10-3 and TRBJ2-5; D remains ambiguous. Trimming shortened V by 6 bases and J by 2 bases, and 7 bases separated the two germline ends. Germline values: CDR1 ENHRY, CDR2 SYGVKD. The CDR3 is 12 amino acids. Written as DNA, the CDR3 is TGTGCCATCAGGGCAGAACAAGAGACCCAGTACTTC. This gives the protein CAIRAEQETQYF.

This clonotype turned up a few times. Being one base from a much bigger clone, this may be a read error. CDR3 in amino acids: CAGSRTGSTDTQYF. For the CDR3, the DNA is TGTGCCGGCAGTAGGACGGGGAGCACAGATACGCAGTATTTT. The chain is built from TRBV12-3 or TRBV12-4 and TRBJ2-3; TRBD2 might be the D (5 bases). CDR3 length equals 14 residues.

The rearrangement joins TRBV7-9 to TRBJ2-1, with D perhaps matching TRBD2 (6 bases). The length of the CDR3 is 16 residues. V was cut by 0 bases and J by 0 bases, with 9 bases left in between. The germline CDR1 and CDR2 sequences are SEHNR and FQNEAQ (reference sequence). Here the CDR3 reads CASSLAGRSSYNEQFF. Written as DNA, the CDR3 is TGTGCCAGCAGCTTAGCCGGGAGAAGCTCCTACAATGAGCAGTTCTTC. Full variable domain (outside the CDR3, taken from reference TRBV7-9 and TRBJ2-1): DTGVSQNPRHKITKRGQNVTFRCDPISEHNRLYWYRQTLGQGPEFLTYFQNEAQLEKSRLLSDRFSAERPKGSFSTLEIQRTEQGDSAMYLCASSLAGRSSYNEQFFGPGTRLTVL.

Notes on this clonotype: At one end the junction does not follow the germline gene, possibly because of a read error. V is TRBV2 and J is TRBJ2-7, with D unresolved. Germline CDR1 reads SNHLY; CDR2 reads FYNNEI. The CDR3 covers 12 residues. This CDR3 is CAGSETDYEQYF. CDR3 nucleotides: TGTGCCGGCAGTGAGACGGACTACGAGCAGTACTTC.

This clonotype was recorded at least ten times. The V call is TRBV27, the J call TRBJ2-1; no clear D gene. Trimming took off 3 bases at V and 3 bases at J, with 6 bases between the two ends. The CDR3 contains 13 residues. Per the germline V gene, CDR1 is MNHEY and CDR2 is SMNVEV (reference sequence). The CDR3 DNA is TGTGCCAGCAGTTTTACTGGCTACAATGAGCAGTTCTTC. As protein: CASSFTGYNEQFF.

This clonotype was found many times. The gene calls are TRBV28 and TRBJ1-5, with 9 bases that match TRBD1. The CDR3 is made up of 14 amino acids. Germline V lookup: CDR1 MDHEN, CDR2 SYDVKM. The ends lost 5 bases at V and 4 bases at J; junction bases unmatched: 3. CDR3 sequence: CASSHRGPNQPQHF. DNA for the CDR3: TGTGCCAGCAGTCACAGGGGGCCTAATCAGCCCCAGCATTTT.

The chain employs TRBV19 and TRBJ1-1; 9 bases are a match to TRBD1. Germline V gives CDR1 LNHDA, CDR2 SQIVND (reference sequence). The CDR3 is 15 amino acids. With 6 bases clipped from V and 5 bases from J, the junction kept 10 bases outside the gene matches. CDR3 sequence (DNA): TGTGCCAGTAGCCCATGGGACAGGGAGAGGACTGAAGCTTTCTTT. Amino acids: CASSPWDRERTEAFF. Complete variable domain (other parts from reference TRBV19 and TRBJ1-1): DGGITQSPKYLFRKEGQNVTLSCEQNLNHDAMYWYRQDPGQGLRLIYYSQIVNDFQKGDIAEGYSVSREKKESFPLTVTSAQKNPTAFYLCASSPWDRERTEAFFGQGTRLTVV.